The present TCR beta chain was sequenced within a study of CD8 T cells in ankylosing spondylitis. Regarding the study as a whole: Disease-linked clones were found to be CD8+ and relatively rare in peripheral blood.

This clonotype was found many times. Its matching antigen is unknown. One entry per CDR3 protein results from TCRdb running MiXCR on the 5' RACE reads. The sample consists of 150,000 to 200,000 distinct CDR3 sequences, approximately 20% of them appearing once. In germline, CDR1 is SGHRS, CDR2 YFSETQ. This CDR3 has 14 amino acids. The ends were cut back, 0 bases at V and 9 bases at J, with 13 bases in the middle. The chain recombines TRBV5-1 with TRBJ2-1; maybe TRBD2 (5 bases). The clonotype was recovered from a male donor with ankylosing spondylitis or in good health (not recorded which). The sequencing sample was made of blood, either unsorted or a sorted T cell fraction (not recorded which). CDR3 bases: TGCGCCAGCAGCTTGGGCCCACTAGGAGGTGAGCAGTTCTTC. It specifies CASSLGPLGGEQFF. The full variable domain, in which reference TRBV5-1 and TRBJ2-1 provide the parts outside the CDR3, is KAGVTQTPRYLIKTRGQQVTLSCSPISGHRSVSWYQQTPGQGLQFLFEYFSETQRNKGNFPGRFSGRQFSNSRSEMNVSTLELGDSALYLCASSLGPLGGEQFFGPGTRLTVL.